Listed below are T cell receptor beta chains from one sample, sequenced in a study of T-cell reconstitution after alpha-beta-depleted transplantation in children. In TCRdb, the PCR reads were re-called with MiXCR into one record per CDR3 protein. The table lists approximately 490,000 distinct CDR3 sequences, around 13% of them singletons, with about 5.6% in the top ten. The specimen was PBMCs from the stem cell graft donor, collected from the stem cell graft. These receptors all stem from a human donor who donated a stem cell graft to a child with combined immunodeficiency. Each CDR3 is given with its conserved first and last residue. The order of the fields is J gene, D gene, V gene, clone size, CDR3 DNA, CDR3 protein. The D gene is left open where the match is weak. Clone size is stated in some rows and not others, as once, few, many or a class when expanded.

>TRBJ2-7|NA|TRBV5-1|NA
TGCGCCAGCAGCTGGGTAGGGGCGCGAGAAAGCTCCTACGAGCAGTACTTC
CASSWVGARESSYEQYF
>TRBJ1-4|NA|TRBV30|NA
TGTGCCTGGAGTGTACGACGGGGGCCGAATGAAAAACTGTTTTTT
CAWSVRRGPNEKLFF
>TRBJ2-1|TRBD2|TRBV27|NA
TGTGCCAGCAGGGGAGGGGGCTCTAGCGGGAGAGGTCTGTTCTTC
CASRGGGSSGRGLFF
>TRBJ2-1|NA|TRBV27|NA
TGTGCCAGCAGCCCCTCAGTTTCCTCCTACAATGAGCAGTTCTTC
CASSPSVSSYNEQFF
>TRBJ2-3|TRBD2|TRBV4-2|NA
TGTGCCAGCAGCCATACCTTGGGACTAGCGGGAGATACGCAGTATTTT
CASSHTLGLAGDTQYF
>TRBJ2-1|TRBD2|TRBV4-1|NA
TGCGCCAGCAGCCAAGAACCTAGCGGGAGGGCCGATGAGCAGTTCTTC
CASSQEPSGRADEQFF
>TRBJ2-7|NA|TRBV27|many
TGTGCCAGCAGTGACGTCTACGAGCAGTACTTC
CASSDVYEQYF
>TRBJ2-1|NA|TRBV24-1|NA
TGTGCCACCAGTGGTGGTGCCCTCTACAATGAGCAGTTCTTC
CATSGGALYNEQFF
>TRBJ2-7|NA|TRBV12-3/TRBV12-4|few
TGTGCCAGCAGTTTTCAGGAGCTGCAGTACTTC
CASSFQELQYF
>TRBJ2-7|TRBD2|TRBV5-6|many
TGTGCCAGCAGCTCCGCCGCGGGGGGCAACTACGAGCAGTACTTC
CASSSAAGGNYEQYF
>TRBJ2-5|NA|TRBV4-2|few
TGTGCCAGCAGCCAAGTTGGGGAAGAGACCCAGTACTTC
CASSQVGEETQYF
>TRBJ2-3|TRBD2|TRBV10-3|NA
TGTGCCACCGGGGGGGACCCTAGCACAGATACGCAGTATTTT
CATGGDPSTDTQYF
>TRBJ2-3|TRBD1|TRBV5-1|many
TGCGCCAGCAGCTTGGTTTTGGACAGGGTCTATACGCAGTATTTT
CASSLVLDRVYTQYF
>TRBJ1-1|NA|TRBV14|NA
TGTGCCAGCAGCCAAGATTTCTCAGGGACTGAAGCTTTCTTT
CASSQDFSGTEAFF
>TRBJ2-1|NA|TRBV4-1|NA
TGCGCCAGCAGCCAAGTATTGAGTGAGGGGAGGGAGCAGTTCTTC
CASSQVLSEGREQFF
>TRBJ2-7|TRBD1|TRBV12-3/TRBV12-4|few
TGTGCCAGCAGTTCCCGGACAGGGTGGGAGTTCGAGCAGTACTTC
CASSSRTGWEFEQYF
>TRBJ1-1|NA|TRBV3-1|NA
TGTGCCAGCAGCCAAGATGGCAGTAACACTGAAGCTTTCTTT
CASSQDGSNTEAFF
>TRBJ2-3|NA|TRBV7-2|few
TGTGCCAGCAGCATCGACCTTACAGGCACAGATACGCAGTATTTT
CASSIDLTGTDTQYF
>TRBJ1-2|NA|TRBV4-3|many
TGCGCCAGCAGCCACAACAGGGAAGCCGGCTACACCTTC
CASSHNREAGYTF
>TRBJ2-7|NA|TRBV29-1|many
TGCAGCGTTGAAGATGGGGCTTACGAGCAGTACTTC
CSVEDGAYEQYF
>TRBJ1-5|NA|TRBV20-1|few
TGCAGTGCCGGGGAGAGTGGTCAGCCCCAGCATTTT
CSAGESGQPQHF
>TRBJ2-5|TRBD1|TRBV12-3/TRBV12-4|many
TGTGCCAGCAGTTTAAAGGGGGCAGGGCGAGAGACCCAGTACTTC
CASSLKGAGRETQYF
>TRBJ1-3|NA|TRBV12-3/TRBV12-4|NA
TGTGCCAGCAGTTTCGGCAGTCCCTCTGGAAACACCATATATTTT
CASSFGSPSGNTIYF
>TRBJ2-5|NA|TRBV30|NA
TGTGCCTGGAGGGAGCAGGGTGTACGAGAGACCCAGTACTTC
CAWREQGVRETQYF